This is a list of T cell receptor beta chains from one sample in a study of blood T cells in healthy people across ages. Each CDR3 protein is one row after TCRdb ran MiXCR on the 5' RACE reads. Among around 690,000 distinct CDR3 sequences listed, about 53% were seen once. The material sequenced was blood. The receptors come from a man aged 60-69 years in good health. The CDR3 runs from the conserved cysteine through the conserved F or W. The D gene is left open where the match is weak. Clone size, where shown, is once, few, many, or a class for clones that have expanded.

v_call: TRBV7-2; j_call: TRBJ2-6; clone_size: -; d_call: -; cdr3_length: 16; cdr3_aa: CASSLQRASGANVLTF; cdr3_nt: TGTGCCAGCAGCTTACAAAGAGCCTCTGGGGCCAACGTCCTGACTTTC
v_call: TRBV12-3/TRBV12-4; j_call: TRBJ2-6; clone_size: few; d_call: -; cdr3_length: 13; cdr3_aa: CASRGDWANVLTF; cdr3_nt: TGTGCCAGCAGGGGCGATTGGGCCAACGTCCTGACTTTC
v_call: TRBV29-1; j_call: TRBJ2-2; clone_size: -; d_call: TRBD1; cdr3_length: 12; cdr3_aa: CSVGQGAGELFF; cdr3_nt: TGCAGCGTGGGACAGGGGGCCGGGGAGCTGTTTTTT
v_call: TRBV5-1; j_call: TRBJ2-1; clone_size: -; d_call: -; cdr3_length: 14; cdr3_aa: CASSFGQGGTEQFF; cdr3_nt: TGCGCCAGCAGCTTTGGGCAGGGCGGCACGGAGCAGTTCTTC
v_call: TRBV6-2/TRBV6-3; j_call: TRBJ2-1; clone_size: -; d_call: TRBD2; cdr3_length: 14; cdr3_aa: CASHSGGRANEQFF; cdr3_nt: TGTGCCAGCCATAGCGGGGGCCGGGCCAATGAGCAGTTCTTC
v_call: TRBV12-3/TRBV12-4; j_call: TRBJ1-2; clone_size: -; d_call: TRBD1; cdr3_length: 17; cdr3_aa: CASRLWTPRQGASGYTF; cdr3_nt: TGTGCCAGCAGACTTTGGACCCCTCGACAGGGGGCGAGTGGCTACACCTTC
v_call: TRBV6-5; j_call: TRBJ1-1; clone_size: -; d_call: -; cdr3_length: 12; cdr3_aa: CASFLPSKKAFF; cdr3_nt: TGTGCCAGCTTCCTCCCCTCGAAGAAAGCTTTCTTT
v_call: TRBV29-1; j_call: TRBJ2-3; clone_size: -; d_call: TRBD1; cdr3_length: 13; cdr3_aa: CSVDRGSSDTQYF; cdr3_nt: TGCAGCGTGGACAGGGGGTCGTCGGATACGCAGTATTTT
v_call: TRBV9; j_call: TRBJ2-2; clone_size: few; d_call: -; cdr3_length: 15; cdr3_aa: CASSPGGTPTGELFF; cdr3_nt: TGTGCCAGCAGCCCAGGAGGGACACCCACCGGGGAGCTGTTTTTT
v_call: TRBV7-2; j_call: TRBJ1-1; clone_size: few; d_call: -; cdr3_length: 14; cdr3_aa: CASSFAPMNTEAFF; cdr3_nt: TGTGCCAGCAGCTTTGCCCCGATGAACACTGAAGCTTTCTTT
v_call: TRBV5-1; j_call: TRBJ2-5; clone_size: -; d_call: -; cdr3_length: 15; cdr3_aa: CASSLANSAQETQYF; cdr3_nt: TGCGCCAGCAGCTTGGCCAACAGCGCCCAAGAGACCCAGTACTTC
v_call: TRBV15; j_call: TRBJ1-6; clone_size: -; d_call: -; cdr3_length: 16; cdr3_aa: CATSRDSDGGGSPLHF; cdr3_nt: TGTGCCACCAGCAGAGATTCGGACGGTGGGGGTTCACCCCTCCACTTT
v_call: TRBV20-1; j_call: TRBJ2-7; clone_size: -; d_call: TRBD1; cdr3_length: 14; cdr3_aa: CSARGWTGGYEQYF; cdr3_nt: TGCAGTGCTAGAGGGTGGACAGGGGGCTACGAGCAGTACTTC
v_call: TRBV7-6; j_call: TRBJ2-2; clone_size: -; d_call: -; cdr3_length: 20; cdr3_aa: CASSLARRTPGWGDTGELFF; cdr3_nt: TGTGCCAGCAGCTTAGCGCGCAGGACTCCAGGTTGGGGAGACACCGGGGAGCTGTTTTTT
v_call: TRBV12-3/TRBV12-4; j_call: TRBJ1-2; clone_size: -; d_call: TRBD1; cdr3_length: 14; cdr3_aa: CASRKQGPGYGYTF; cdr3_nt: TGTGCCAGCAGGAAACAGGGGCCAGGGTATGGCTACACCTTC
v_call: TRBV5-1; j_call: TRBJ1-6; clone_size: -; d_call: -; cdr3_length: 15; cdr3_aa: CASSLEVRGHSPLHF; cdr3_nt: TGCGCCAGCAGCTTGGAGGTCCGGGGGCATTCACCCCTCCACTTT
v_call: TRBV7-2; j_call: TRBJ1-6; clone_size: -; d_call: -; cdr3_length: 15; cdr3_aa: CASSLGGIQHSPLHF; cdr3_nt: TGTGCCAGCAGCTTAGGAGGGATTCAGCATTCACCCCTCCACTTT
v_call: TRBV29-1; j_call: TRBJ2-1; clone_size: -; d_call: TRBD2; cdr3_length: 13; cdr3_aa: CSGSGTFYNEQFF; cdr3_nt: TGCAGCGGGAGCGGGACTTTTTACAATGAGCAGTTCTTC
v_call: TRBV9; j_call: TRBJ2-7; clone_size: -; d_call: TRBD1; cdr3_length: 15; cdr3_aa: CASSVEDRGDYEQYF; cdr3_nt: TGTGCCAGCAGCGTAGAGGACAGGGGGGACTACGAGCAGTACTTC
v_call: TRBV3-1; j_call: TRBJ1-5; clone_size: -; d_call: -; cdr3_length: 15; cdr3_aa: CASSQGPGRNQPQHF; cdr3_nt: TGTGCCAGCAGCCAAGGGCCGGGTCGCAATCAGCCCCAGCATTTT
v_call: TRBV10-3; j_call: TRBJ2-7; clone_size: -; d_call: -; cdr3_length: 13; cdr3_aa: CATQDSLIYEQYF; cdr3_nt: TGTGCCACACAAGACAGCCTGATCTACGAGCAGTACTTC
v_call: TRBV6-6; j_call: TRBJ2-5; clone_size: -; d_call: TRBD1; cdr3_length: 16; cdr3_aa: CASRNLQGARGETQYF; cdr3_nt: TGTGCCAGCAGGAATTTGCAGGGGGCGCGGGGAGAGACCCAGTACTTC
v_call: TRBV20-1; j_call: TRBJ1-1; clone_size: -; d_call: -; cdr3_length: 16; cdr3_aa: CSARGPASTGRSEAFF; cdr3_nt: TGCAGTGCTAGGGGCCCTGCCTCTACCGGGCGTTCTGAAGCTTTCTTT
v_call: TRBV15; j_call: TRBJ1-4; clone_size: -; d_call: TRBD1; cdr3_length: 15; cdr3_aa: CATSLDRQGVGKLFF; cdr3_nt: TGTGCCACCAGCCTAGACAGGCAGGGGGTCGGAAAACTGTTTTTT
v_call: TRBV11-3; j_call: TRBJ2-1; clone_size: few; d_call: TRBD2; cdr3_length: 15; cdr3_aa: CASSPSGGHYNEQFF; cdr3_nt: TGTGCCAGCAGCCCGAGCGGGGGGCACTACAATGAGCAGTTCTTC
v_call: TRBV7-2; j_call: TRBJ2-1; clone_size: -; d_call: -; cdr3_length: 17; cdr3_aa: CASSLAQGGLATNEQFF; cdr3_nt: TGTGCCAGCAGCTTAGCCCAAGGGGGGCTAGCGACTAATGAGCAGTTCTTC
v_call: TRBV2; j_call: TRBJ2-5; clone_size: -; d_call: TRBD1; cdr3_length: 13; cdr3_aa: CATKGTGGREQYF; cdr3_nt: TGTGCCACCAAAGGGACAGGGGGCAGGGAGCAGTACTTC
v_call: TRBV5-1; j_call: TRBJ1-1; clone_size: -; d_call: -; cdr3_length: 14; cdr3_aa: CASSPGEPFSGAFF; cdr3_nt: TGCGCCAGCAGCCCGGGGGAGCCGTTTTCCGGAGCTTTCTTT
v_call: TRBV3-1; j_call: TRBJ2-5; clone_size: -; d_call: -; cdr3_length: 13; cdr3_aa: CASSQDREATQYF; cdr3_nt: TGTGCCAGCAGCCAAGATAGGGAGGCGACCCAGTACTTC
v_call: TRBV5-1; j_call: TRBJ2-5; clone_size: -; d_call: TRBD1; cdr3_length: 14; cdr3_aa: CASSLATGQETQYF; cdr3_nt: TGCGCCAGCAGCTTGGCGACAGGGCAAGAGACCCAGTACTTC
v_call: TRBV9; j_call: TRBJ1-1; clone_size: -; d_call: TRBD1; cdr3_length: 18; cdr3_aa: CASGPSITGTVANTEAFF; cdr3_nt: TGTGCCAGCGGCCCATCCATCACCGGGACAGTGGCGAACACTGAAGCTTTCTTT
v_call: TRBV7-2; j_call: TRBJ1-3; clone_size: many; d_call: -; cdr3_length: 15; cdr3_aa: CASSVLRTAGNTIYF; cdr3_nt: TGTGCCAGCAGCGTCCTCCGGACAGCTGGAAACACCATATATTTT
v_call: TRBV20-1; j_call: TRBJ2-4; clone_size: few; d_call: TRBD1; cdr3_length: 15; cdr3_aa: CSAREGQGGKNIQYF; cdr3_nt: TGCAGTGCTAGAGAGGGACAGGGTGGCAAAAACATTCAGTACTTC
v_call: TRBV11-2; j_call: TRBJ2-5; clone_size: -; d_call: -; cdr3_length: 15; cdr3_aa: CASSPTRNRQETQYF; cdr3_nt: TGTGCCAGCAGCCCCACTAGGAATCGCCAAGAGACCCAGTACTTC
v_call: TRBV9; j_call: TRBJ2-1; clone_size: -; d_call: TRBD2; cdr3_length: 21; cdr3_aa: CASSVATTVNWGGDLYNEQFF; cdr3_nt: TGTGCCAGCAGCGTAGCTACGACGGTTAATTGGGGGGGAGATTTGTACAATGAGCAGTTCTTC
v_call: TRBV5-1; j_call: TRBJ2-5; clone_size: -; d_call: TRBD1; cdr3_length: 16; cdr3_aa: CASSPLIGQGGETQYF; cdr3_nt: TGCGCCAGCAGCCCATTAATAGGACAGGGTGGAGAGACCCAGTACTTC
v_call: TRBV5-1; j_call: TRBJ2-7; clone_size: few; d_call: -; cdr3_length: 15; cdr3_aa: CASSSRGWVEGEQYF; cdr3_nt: TGCGCCAGCAGCTCAAGGGGATGGGTGGAAGGCGAGCAGTACTTC
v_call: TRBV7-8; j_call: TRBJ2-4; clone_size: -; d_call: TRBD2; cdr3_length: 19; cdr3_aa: CASSPLLAGGPLAKNIQYF; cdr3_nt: TGTGCCAGCAGCCCCCTACTAGCGGGGGGGCCTTTAGCCAAAAACATTCAGTACTTC
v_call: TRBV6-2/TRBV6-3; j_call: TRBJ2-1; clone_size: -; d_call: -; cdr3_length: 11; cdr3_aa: CASRWGNEQFF; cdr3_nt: TGTGCCAGCAGGTGGGGTAATGAGCAGTTCTTC